This entry lists 8 T cell receptor beta chains sequenced from one sample in a study of Tregs in tolerant kidney transplant recipients. The table came from immunoSEQ multiplex PCR; TCRdb's copy has only in-frame clones and leaves some out. The profile covers 45,000 to 55,000 clones, with about 89% appearing a single time and 15% taken by the ten largest. The nonmyeloablative bone marrow transplants came from related graft donors, with transient mixed chimerism. The sample consisted of CD8+ T cells from blood (PBMCs), taken 24 months after the transplant. These receptors came from a human patient who received a combined kidney and bone marrow transplant. Some T cells may be transferred from the graft donor.

This chain joins TRBV19 and TRBJ2-2; 7 bases align to TRBD2. The V and J ends lost 5 bases and 5 bases, in that order; junction bases with no gene match: 11. The CDR3 has 16 amino acids. Germline V gives CDR1 LNHDA, CDR2 SQIVND (reference sequence). The CDR3 bases are TGTGCCAGTAGTCCACAAGGCGGGGGAGGGACCGGGGAGCTGTTTTTT. Its protein product is CASSPQGGGGTGELFF.

The rearrangement links TRBV6-5 to TRBJ2-7; the D is unclear. The V end lost 6 bases, the J end lost 3 bases, and 15 bases lay between the germline ends. The CDR3 extends over 14 amino acids. Germline values: CDR1 MNHEY, CDR2 SVGAGI. The CDR3 spells CASSLTTESYEQYF. CDR3 in DNA: TGTGCCAGCAGCCTAACCACAGAGAGCTACGAGCAGTACTTC.

The genes are TRBV7-9 and TRBJ1-2; D is unclear. CDR3 length: 14 amino acids. The V and J ends lost 2 bases and 8 bases respectively, with 15 bases between them. CDR1 is SEHNR and CDR2 is FQNEAQ in the germline V gene (reference sequence). The CDR3 here is CASSLSGLAGGYTF. The CDR3 DNA follows: TGTGCCAGCAGCTTAAGTGGCCTAGCGGGAGGCTACACCTTC.

This clone appeared a few times. V gene TRBV5-5 combines with J gene TRBJ2-7, with no clear D. From germline, CDR1 is SGHKS and CDR2 YYEKEE (reference sequence). This CDR3 spans 14 amino acids. Trimming removed 4 bases from V and 3 bases from J, with 14 bases in between. CDR3 bases: TGTGCCAGCAGCACCGGGTCGTCCCACTACGAGCAGTACTTC. Translating it yields CASSTGSSHYEQYF. Variable domain in full (rest from reference TRBV5-5 and TRBJ2-7): DAGVTQSPTHLIKTRGQQVTLRCSPISGHKSVSWYQQVLGQGPQFIFQYYEKEERGRGNFPDRFSARQFPNYSSELNVNALLLGDSALYLCASSTGSSHYEQYFGPGTRLTVT.

The chain joins TRBV19 to TRBJ2-5, with D perhaps matching TRBD1 (5 bases). The J call may be faulty, since TRBJ2-7 better matches the DNA end. The CDR3 runs to 13 residues. CDR1 and CDR2 (germline): LNHDA, SQIVND (reference sequence). The CDR3 spells CASSIRVSYEQYF. Written as DNA, the CDR3 is TGTGCCAGTAGTATCAGGGTCTCCTACGAGCAGTACTTC.

This sequence joins TRBV19 and TRBJ1-1; D remains unclear. V was clipped by 6 bases and J by 6 bases, with 8 bases between them. The CDR3 consists of 11 residues. Germline assignment: CDR1 LNHDA and CDR2 SQIVND (reference sequence). CDR3 in amino acids: CASRNGAEAFF. Written as DNA, the CDR3 is TGTGCCAGTAGAAACGGGGCTGAAGCTTTCTTT.

V gene TRBV9 combines with J gene TRBJ2-1, with TRBD2 matching 10 bases. Trimming took 3 bases from V and 8 from J; bases not matched to a gene: 8. CDR1 is SGDLS and CDR2 is YYNGEE in the germline V gene. This CDR3 has 15 amino acids. The DNA for the CDR3 is TGTGCCAGCAGCGAGATAGCGGGAGGTTTAGATGAGCAGTTCTTC. Translating gives CASSEIAGGLDEQFF.

The chain recombines TRBV4-3 with TRBJ2-5, with TRBD2 matching 8 bases. Germline V CDR1 and CDR2: LGHNA, YSLEER. Unmatched junction bases numbered 5, after V lost 4 bases and J lost 4 bases. The CDR3 spans 14 residues. CDR3 in DNA: TGCGCCAGCAGCCCCTCGGGACTAGTAGAGACCCAGTACTTC. Translation gives CASSPSGLVETQYF.